In its sample, the clone carrying this T cell receptor beta chain was seen once. The antigen is undetermined. Germline CDR1 MDHEN, CDR2 SYDVKM. The CDR3 spans 14 residues. Trimming removed 5 bases from V and 3 bases from J, with 12 bases in between. TCRdb's copy holds only in-frame clones and misses some; the assay was immunoSEQ multiplex PCR. The sample contains approximately 19,000 clones, around 83% of which appear only once. This record belongs to a study of T cells in localized non-small cell lung cancer. Study results and limitations: Uninvolved adjacent lung showed the highest T cell clonality, exceeding tumor.

This clonotype was sampled from a man aged 35 to 70 with stage I lung adenocarcinoma. V usage is TRBV28 and J usage is TRBJ2-3; either TRBD1 or TRBD2 may supply D (5 bases each). The material sequenced was peripheral blood, taken before any cancer treatment. The CDR3 DNA reads as TGTGCCAGCAGTCCTCGGGACGCAACAGATACGCAGTATTTT. This translates into CASSPRDATDTQYF.